Below, 30 T cell receptor beta chains from the same sample are listed, as sequenced in a study of metastatic and nonmetastatic thyroid tumors. TCRdb called clones again from the PCR reads with MiXCR. The top ten hold about 15% of the sample, which has more than 4,500 clones, roughly 35% seen once. All patients were untreated before thyroid surgery. The sequenced sample was tumor tissue. The receptor set was obtained from a male donor with papillary thyroid cancer or a benign thyroid nodule (not recorded which). Some clones in this sample may be carry-over from other donors' samples.

The sample holds a few counts of this clone. The DNA of the CDR3 is TGTGCCAGCAGTGAAGGACAGGCGAGAGGTTCACCCCTCCACTTT. Protein sequence: CASSEGQARGSPLHF. The chain uses TRBV2 and TRBJ1-6, with D perhaps matching TRBD1 (6 bases). The CDR3 covers 15 residues. CDR1 is SNHLY, CDR2 FYNNEI, per germline. Trimming stripped 1 base from V and 9 bases from J, with 13 bases between.

This chain connects TRBV7-3 to TRBJ2-1; 7 nucleotides match TRBD1. V trimming: 5 bases; J trimming: 10 bases; junction bases outside the gene matches: 2. The CDR3 loop spans 11 amino acids. Looked up from germline, CDR1 is SGHTA and CDR2 is FQGTGA. This chain's CDR3 is CASSQGQEQFF. The CDR3 DNA follows: TGTGCCAGCAGCCAGGGACAGGAGCAGTTCTTC. The whole variable domain, remainder taken from reference TRBV7-3 and TRBJ2-1, is GAGVSQTPSNKVTEKGKYVELRCDPISGHTALYWYRQSLGQGPEFLIYFQGTGAADDSGLPNDRFFAVRPEGSVSTLKIQRTERGDSAVYLCASSQGQEQFFGPGTRLTVL.

This clone was counted between two and nine times. The chain is built from TRBV6-4 and TRBJ2-3, with 8 bases identical to TRBD2. Per the germline V gene, CDR1 is MRHNA and CDR2 is SNTAGT. J gave up 3 bases and V 5 bases, and 7 bases lay outside the gene matches. The CDR3 runs 15 residues. Here the CDR3 DNA reads TGTGCCAGCAGTAGAGCGGGAGAGGCAACAGATACGCAGTATTTT. As protein: CASSRAGEATDTQYF.

The chain uses TRBV11-2 and TRBJ2-7; 9 nucleotides line up with TRBD1. Germline CDR1 is SGHAT and CDR2 is FQNNGV. The CDR3 is 16 amino acids. The V segment lost 5 bases and the J segment 4 bases; nucleotides outside the gene matches: 12. The CDR3: CASSNLRQGQGYEQYF. The CDR3 DNA reads TGTGCCAGCAGCAATCTTCGACAGGGACAGGGTTACGAGCAGTACTTC.

The chain is built from TRBV6-4 and TRBJ2-1, with 11 bases lining up with TRBD1. V lost 2 bases, J lost 6 bases, and 0 bases stayed unmatched. This CDR3 contains 14 residues. Looked up from germline, CDR1 is MRHNA and CDR2 is SNTAGT. The CDR3 is CASSDGTGGNEQFF. Written as DNA, the CDR3 is TGTGCCAGCAGTGACGGGACAGGGGGCAATGAGCAGTTCTTC.

This rearrangement joins TRBV12-3 or TRBV12-4 to TRBJ2-1; 8 nucleotides line up with TRBD1. V was clipped by 4 bases and J by 3 bases; unmatched bases: 8. CDR3 length: 16 amino acids. CDR3 amino acids: CASSSTGAQGYNEQFF. The CDR3 nucleotides are TGTGCCAGCAGTTCGACAGGGGCGCAGGGCTACAATGAGCAGTTCTTC.

The chain couples TRBV11-2 to TRBJ2-2; 7 bases align to TRBD1. The CDR3 is made up of 16 amino acids. CDR1 SGHAT and CDR2 FQNNGV come from the germline V gene. The J segment lost 2 bases and the V segment lost 5 bases, leaving 8 bases of the junction unmatched. The CDR3 protein is CASSRDRVGNTGELFF. The DNA for the CDR3 is TGTGCCAGCAGCCGTGACAGGGTCGGAAACACCGGGGAGCTGTTTTTT.

The gene calls are TRBV7-9 and TRBJ2-3; tentative D call: TRBD2 (5 bases). The V gene lost 1 base and the J gene lost 6 bases, with 11 bases spanning the gap. Germline V gene data show CDR1 as SEHNR and CDR2 as FQNEAQ (reference sequence). This CDR3 comprises 14 residues. The CDR3 loop reads CASSLGGLADTQYF. The CDR3, as DNA: TGTGCCAGCAGCTTAGGCGGACTGGCGGATACGCAGTATTTT.

Ten or more counts support this clone. DNA for the CDR3: TGTGCCAGCAGCCACGGACTAGCGGGAGTCGAGCAGTACTTC. The encoded protein is CASSHGLAGVEQYF. J is TRBJ2-7 and V is TRBV6-2 or TRBV6-3, with 13 bases fitting TRBD2. Per germline, CDR1 MNHEY and CDR2 SVGEGT. The V and J ends lost 6 bases and 6 bases, in that order; junction bases with no gene match: 5. This CDR3 contains 14 residues.

The rearrangement links TRBV4-1 to TRBJ2-7; D gene unclear. V dropped 0 bases and J dropped 6 bases, with 6 bases sitting between them. Germline-derived CDR1 and CDR2 are MGHRA and YSYEKL. The CDR3 sequence is 12 residues long. CDR3 region: CASSQDFSEQYF. The CDR3 DNA reads TGCGCCAGCAGCCAAGATTTCTCCGAGCAGTACTTC.

The chain joins TRBV20-1 to TRBJ2-4; D gene unclear. Trimming left V 0 bases short and J 0 bases short, with 15 bases between. Looked up from germline, CDR1 is DFQATT and CDR2 is SNEGSKA (reference sequence). The CDR3 extends over 17 amino acids. The CDR3 is CSARDPIQFRAKNIQYF. The CDR3, as DNA: TGCAGTGCTAGAGATCCCATCCAATTTAGAGCCAAAAACATTCAGTACTTC.

The V call is TRBV7-8, the J call TRBJ1-5; D may be TRBD1 (6 bases). Trimming removed 5 bases from V and 0 bases from J, with 17 bases in between. In germline, CDR1 is SGHVS, CDR2 FQNEAQ. The CDR3 runs to 17 residues. CDR3 DNA: TGTGCCAGCAGCGCCGCCCCCAGGGGAAGTAGCAATCAGCCCCAGCATTTT. Protein sequence: CASSAAPRGSSNQPQHF.

Only a few counts were recorded for this clone. The CDR3 DNA reads TGTGCCAGCAGTGCGACGGAAACAGATACGCAGTATTTT. As protein: CASSATETDTQYF. This sequence joins TRBV6-1 and TRBJ2-3; D gene ambiguous. V was clipped by 4 bases and J by 3 bases, with 8 bases between them. The V gene's germline CDR1 is MNHNS and CDR2 SASEGT. This CDR3 spans 13 amino acids.

This clone appeared a few times. V is TRBV12-3 or TRBV12-4 and J is TRBJ1-1; D unclear. V was trimmed by 4 bases and J by 7 bases, leaving 7 bases between them. This CDR3 comprises 11 residues. The CDR3 is CASSSRGEAFF. The CDR3 bases are TGTGCCAGCAGTTCCAGAGGTGAAGCTTTCTTT.

V is TRBV12-3 or TRBV12-4 and J is TRBJ1-2; D ambiguous. The V and J ends lost 3 bases and 7 bases respectively, with 9 bases between them. The CDR3 is 12 amino acids. The CDR3 DNA is TGTGCCAGCAGTTTCTGGAATGGTGGCTACACCTTC. This encodes CASSFWNGGYTF.

The sample holds one count of this clone. The V call is TRBV5-1, the J call TRBJ2-7; D gene ambiguous. Germline assignment: CDR1 SGHRS and CDR2 YFSETQ. V gave up 4 bases and J gave up 4 bases, with 15 bases separating them. The CDR3 runs 14 residues. The DNA of the CDR3 is TGCGCCAGCAGCCAGACAAGGAGTCTGTACGAGCAGTACTTC. Its translation: CASSQTRSLYEQYF.

The J gene is TRBJ2-1, the V gene TRBV20-1; a possible D gene is TRBD1 (6 bases). The CDR3 consists of 13 residues. Germline values: CDR1 DFQATT, CDR2 SNEGSKA (reference sequence). The CDR3 here is CSYDAGVWDEQFF. The CDR3 nucleotides are TGCAGCTACGATGCAGGGGTTTGGGATGAGCAGTTCTTC.

This clone has only a few counts. This chain connects TRBV12-3 or TRBV12-4 to TRBJ2-1; D perhaps matches TRBD2 (6 bases). V lost 6 bases and J lost 7, with 16 bases in between. CDR3 length: 14 residues. The CDR3: CASRIRSSENEQFF. The DNA for the CDR3 is TGTGCCAGCAGAATCCGGTCTAGCGAGAATGAGCAGTTCTTC.

This clone came up a few times. J is TRBJ2-7 and V is TRBV6-1; TRBD2 matches 7 bases. The V gene end was trimmed by 7 bases and the J gene end by 1 base; junction bases not matched to a gene: 4. Germline V gene sequence: CDR1 MNHNS, CDR2 SASEGT. The CDR3 is made up of 13 amino acids. This CDR3 reads CASNSLASYEQYF. The DNA for the CDR3 is TGTGCCAGCAATTCACTAGCGTCCTACGAGCAGTACTTC.

The V gene is TRBV25-1, the J gene TRBJ1-2, with D perhaps matching TRBD1 (6 bases). This CDR3 has 17 amino acids. Between the trimmed V and J ends, which lost 0 bases and 2 bases, there was a span of 16 bases. CDR1 and CDR2 from the germline V gene are MGHDK and SYGVNS. The CDR3 DNA follows: TGTGCCAGCAGTGAATATGGGGGGGGCAGGGCGAACTATGGCTACACCTTC. It is translated as CASSEYGGGRANYGYTF.

Only a few counts were recorded for this clone. The CDR3 nucleotides read TGTGCCAGCAGTTACCGGAATGAAGCTTTCTTT. Amino acid sequence: CASSYRNEAFF. This sequence joins TRBV6-5 and TRBJ1-1; D remains ambiguous. Looked up from germline, CDR1 is MNHEY and CDR2 is SVGAGI. This CDR3 has 11 residues. Trimming removed 2 bases from V and 7 bases from J, with 5 bases in between.

The chain uses TRBV11-1 and TRBJ2-6; D is uncertain. Germline V CDR1 and CDR2: SGHAT, FQDESV (reference sequence). The CDR3 is 16 residues long. Trimming shortened V by 2 bases and J by 8 bases, and 16 bases separated the two germline ends. Written as DNA, the CDR3 is TGTGCCAGCAGCTTACAGGCCCCAGGAAGAACCAACGTCCTGACTTTC. Translation: CASSLQAPGRTNVLTF.

This clone is labeled medium-sized. The chain links TRBV28 to TRBJ2-7; 7 bases fit TRBD1. Germline assignment: CDR1 MDHEN and CDR2 SYDVKM. The length of the CDR3 is 13 residues. J lost 1 base, V lost 7 bases, and 4 bases had no gene match. For the CDR3, the DNA is TGTGCCAGCAACAGGGGAAGTTCCTACGAGCAGTACTTC. Amino acid sequence: CASNRGSSYEQYF.

This chain joins TRBV20-1 and TRBJ2-1; no definite D call. Trimming shortened V by 0 bases and J by 8 bases, and 8 bases separated the two germline ends. Germline CDR1 is DFQATT and CDR2 is SNEGSKA (reference sequence). This CDR3 region has 12 residues. CDR3 sequence reads: CSARDLFDEQFF. CDR3 DNA sequence: TGCAGTGCTAGAGATCTTTTCGATGAGCAGTTCTTC.

This clone turned up a few times. The chain links TRBV5-1 to TRBJ2-7; 9 nucleotides agree with TRBD1. The length of the CDR3 is 16 residues. J lost 4 bases, V lost 4 bases, and 12 bases had no gene match. Germline assignment: CDR1 SGHRS and CDR2 YFSETQ. CDR3: CASSPTSGQGSYEQYF. In nucleotides, the CDR3 is TGCGCCAGCAGCCCGACGTCCGGACAGGGGTCATACGAGCAGTACTTC.

The chain carries TRBV7-9 and TRBJ2-7; TRBD2 aligns across 11 bases. Germline values: CDR1 SEHNR, CDR2 FQNEAQ (reference sequence). V lost 4 bases and J lost 2; bases outside the gene matches: 4. There are 15 residues in the CDR3. The CDR3 nucleotides are TGTGCCAGCAGCTCTCTAGCGGGAGGCCCCTACGAGCAGTACTTC. Its protein product is CASSSLAGGPYEQYF. Variable domain in full (rest from reference TRBV7-9 and TRBJ2-7): DTGVSQNPRHKITKRGQNVTFRCDPISEHNRLYWYRQTLGQGPEFLTYFQNEAQLEKSRLLSDRFSAERPKGSFSTLEIQRTEQGDSAMYLCASSSLAGGPYEQYFGPGTRLTVT.

This rearrangement joins TRBV5-1 to TRBJ2-2; 7 nucleotides match TRBD1. V lost 2 bases, J lost 0 bases, and 1 base stayed unmatched. The CDR3 covers 15 residues. CDR1 and CDR2 from the germline V gene are SGHRS and YFSETQ. This CDR3 is CASSFQGANTGELFF. The CDR3 region has the DNA TGCGCCAGCAGCTTTCAGGGGGCGAACACCGGGGAGCTGTTTTTT.

This chain links TRBV30 with TRBJ1-6; 9 positions agree with TRBD1. Trimming removed 1 base from V and 8 bases from J; junction bases left unmatched: 3. The germline gives CDR1 GTSNPN, CDR2 SVGIG (reference sequence). The CDR3 consists of 14 residues. CDR3 in DNA: TGTGCCTGGAGTGACGGGACAGGGTATTCACCCCTCCACTTT. This translates into CAWSDGTGYSPLHF.

This rearrangement joins TRBV6-1 to TRBJ1-5; tentatively, D is TRBD1 (5 bases). Germline V gene sequence: CDR1 MNHNS, CDR2 SASEGT. This CDR3 is 16 amino acids long. V was pared by 2 bases and J by 2 bases, with 13 bases between. The CDR3 DNA sequence: TGTGCCAGCAGTGAAAGTATCGCGGGGGGCAATCAGCCCCAGCATTTT. Encoded protein: CASSESIAGGNQPQHF.

The V gene is TRBV20-1, the J gene TRBJ2-2; 11 bases map to TRBD2. The CDR3 loop spans 16 amino acids. The J segment lost 3 bases and the V segment lost 3 bases, leaving 6 bases of the junction unmatched. Germline-derived CDR1 and CDR2 are DFQATT and SNEGSKA (reference sequence). The CDR3 DNA sequence: TGCAGTGCTAGGGTAGCGGGAGGGCCCCACACCGGGGAGCTGTTTTTT. Protein sequence: CSARVAGGPHTGELFF.